These T cell receptor beta chains were read from a single sample in a study of T cell responses to AZD1222 COVID-19 vaccine. Profiling relied on immunoSEQ multiplex PCR, and the TCRdb table lists in-frame clones only, not all of them. The sample carries 100,000 to 120,000 clones, 65% to 85% recorded once. The sample was peripheral blood, taken on day 0 of AZD1222 vaccination. The receptors were gathered from an adult in good health. The CDR3 runs from the conserved cysteine through the conserved F or W. The D gene is left open where the match is weak. Expanded clones are given a class, and other clones once, few, many or no size at all.

v_gene: TRBV10-3; d_gene: -; abundance: -; j_gene: TRBJ1-6; CDR3aa: CAISESNSNNSPLHF; CDR3nt: TGTGCCATCAGTGAGTCGAACAGTAATAATTCACCCCTCCACTTT
v_gene: TRBV5-1; d_gene: -; abundance: -; j_gene: TRBJ2-3; CDR3aa: CASSRWTLTDTQYF; CDR3nt: TGCGCCAGCAGCCGATGGACCCTCACAGATACGCAGTATTTT
v_gene: TRBV30; d_gene: TRBD1; abundance: -; j_gene: TRBJ1-2; CDR3aa: CAGRTGGLSNYGYTF; CDR3nt: TGTGCCGGAAGGACAGGGGGCTTATCTAACTATGGCTACACCTTC
v_gene: TRBV19; d_gene: -; abundance: -; j_gene: TRBJ2-2; CDR3aa: CASTSGHLNTGELFF; CDR3nt: TGTGCCAGCACTTCGGGACACTTGAACACCGGGGAGCTGTTTTTT
v_gene: TRBV19; d_gene: TRBD1; abundance: once; j_gene: TRBJ1-6; CDR3aa: CASSSQGAGNSPLHF; CDR3nt: TGTGCCAGTAGTTCGCAGGGGGCGGGTAATTCACCCCTCCACTTT
v_gene: TRBV19; d_gene: TRBD1; abundance: few; j_gene: TRBJ1-1; CDR3aa: CASSPTGAREAFF; CDR3nt: TGTGCCAGTAGCCCGACAGGGGCCCGTGAAGCTTTCTTT
v_gene: TRBV5-1; d_gene: -; abundance: -; j_gene: TRBJ1-1; CDR3aa: CASSRGERTEAFF; CDR3nt: TGCGCCAGCAGCCGAGGGGAGCGCACTGAAGCTTTCTTT
v_gene: TRBV11-2; d_gene: TRBD1; abundance: -; j_gene: TRBJ2-7; CDR3aa: CASSPPGTGYSEQYF; CDR3nt: TGTGCCAGCAGCCCCCCTGGGACAGGTTACAGCGAGCAGTACTTC
v_gene: TRBV2; d_gene: -; abundance: -; j_gene: TRBJ2-7; CDR3aa: CASSVGGYTYEQYF; CDR3nt: TGTGCCAGCAGTGTGGGGGGTTACACCTACGAGCAGTACTTC
v_gene: TRBV5-5; d_gene: TRBD1; abundance: -; j_gene: TRBJ1-1; CDR3aa: CASSLGTGFTEAFF; CDR3nt: TGTGCCAGCAGCTTGGGGACAGGGTTCACTGAAGCTTTCTTT
v_gene: TRBV5-1; d_gene: -; abundance: -; j_gene: TRBJ2-1; CDR3aa: CASSLVPPGLPSNNEQFF; CDR3nt: TGCGCCAGCAGCTTGGTCCCTCCGGGCCTCCCCTCGAACAATGAGCAGTTCTTC
v_gene: TRBV7-9; d_gene: -; abundance: -; j_gene: TRBJ1-2; CDR3aa: CASSLKLTGYTF; CDR3nt: TGTGCCAGCAGCTTAAAGTTAACGGGCTACACCTTC
v_gene: TRBV7-6; d_gene: TRBD1; abundance: -; j_gene: TRBJ1-5; CDR3aa: CASSAGTVSNQPQHF; CDR3nt: TGTGCCAGCAGCGCCGGGACAGTCAGCAATCAGCCCCAGCATTTT
v_gene: TRBV15; d_gene: -; abundance: -; j_gene: TRBJ1-1; CDR3aa: CATIGARSTEAFF; CDR3nt: TGTGCCACCATAGGGGCGCGGAGCACTGAAGCTTTCTTT
v_gene: TRBV10-1; d_gene: -; abundance: once; j_gene: TRBJ1-4; CDR3aa: CASSESPSRKLFF; CDR3nt: TGCGCCAGCAGTGAGAGCCCGAGCCGAAAACTGTTTTTT
v_gene: TRBV5-5; d_gene: -; abundance: -; j_gene: TRBJ2-3; CDR3aa: CASSSTGRGSDTQYF; CDR3nt: TGTGCCAGCAGCTCCACGGGGAGGGGGTCAGATACGCAGTATTTT
v_gene: TRBV18; d_gene: -; abundance: -; j_gene: TRBJ2-1; CDR3aa: CASSLTRTNEQFF; CDR3nt: TGTGCCAGCTCGCTGACTAGGACCAATGAGCAGTTCTTC
v_gene: TRBV27; d_gene: TRBD1; abundance: once; j_gene: TRBJ1-2; CDR3aa: CASRSPGTADYGYTF; CDR3nt: TGTGCCAGCAGGAGTCCCGGGACAGCTGACTATGGCTACACCTTC
v_gene: TRBV5-1; d_gene: TRBD1; abundance: -; j_gene: TRBJ2-3; CDR3aa: CASSLEGAGATDTQYF; CDR3nt: TGCGCCAGCAGCTTGGAGGGGGCAGGGGCCACAGATACGCAGTATTTT
v_gene: TRBV4-3; d_gene: TRBD1; abundance: -; j_gene: TRBJ2-5; CDR3aa: CASSNDVEDRGETQYF; CDR3nt: TGCGCCAGCAGCAACGACGTAGAGGACAGGGGAGAGACCCAGTACTTC
v_gene: TRBV7-9; d_gene: TRBD2; abundance: -; j_gene: TRBJ2-3; CDR3aa: CASSSTSGASTDTQYF; CDR3nt: TGTGCCAGCAGCTCGACTAGCGGGGCAAGCACAGATACGCAGTATTTT
v_gene: TRBV3-1/TRBV3-2; d_gene: -; abundance: -; j_gene: TRBJ1-2; CDR3aa: CASSQEGRSSNYGYTF; CDR3nt: TGTGCCAGCAGCCAAGAAGGTAGAAGTTCTAACTATGGCTACACCTTC
v_gene: TRBV18; d_gene: -; abundance: -; j_gene: TRBJ2-1; CDR3aa: CASSPNNEQFF; CDR3nt: TGTGCCAGCTCACCTAACAATGAGCAGTTCTTC
v_gene: TRBV4-1; d_gene: -; abundance: -; j_gene: TRBJ1-4; CDR3aa: CASSQDSAATNEKLFF; CDR3nt: TGCGCCAGCAGCCAAGACAGTGCGGCAACTAATGAAAAACTGTTTTTT
v_gene: TRBV24-1; d_gene: -; abundance: once; j_gene: TRBJ1-5; CDR3aa: CATSDGRVGNQPQHF; CDR3nt: TGTGCCACCAGTGATGGTAGGGTAGGCAATCAGCCCCAGCATTTT
v_gene: TRBV19; d_gene: TRBD1; abundance: once; j_gene: TRBJ2-7; CDR3aa: CASSPGTGSTSEQYF; CDR3nt: TGTGCCAGTAGTCCCGGGACAGGGTCTACCTCTGAGCAGTACTTC
v_gene: TRBV3-1/TRBV3-2; d_gene: TRBD2; abundance: -; j_gene: TRBJ2-7; CDR3aa: CASSQPGLAPTYEQYF; CDR3nt: TGTGCCAGCAGCCAACCGGGACTAGCGCCAACCTACGAGCAGTACTTC
v_gene: TRBV2; d_gene: -; abundance: -; j_gene: TRBJ1-2; CDR3aa: CASSLGRGDGYTF; CDR3nt: TGTGCCAGCAGTCTGGGACGGGGCGATGGCTACACCTTC
v_gene: TRBV28; d_gene: -; abundance: -; j_gene: TRBJ1-5; CDR3aa: CASSLFGRGEGNQPQHF; CDR3nt: TGTGCCAGCAGTTTATTTGGACGGGGCGAGGGTAATCAGCCCCAGCATTTT
v_gene: TRBV7-2; d_gene: -; abundance: -; j_gene: TRBJ1-4; CDR3aa: CASSSESLGSGPEEKLFF; CDR3nt: TGTGCCAGCAGCTCCGAATCCCTAGGTTCGGGACCCGAGGAAAAACTGTTTTTT
v_gene: TRBV10-2; d_gene: -; abundance: once; j_gene: TRBJ1-6; CDR3aa: CASSENSRNSPLHF; CDR3nt: TGCGCCAGCAGTGAAAACAGTCGTAATTCACCCCTCCACTTT
v_gene: TRBV10-3; d_gene: TRBD1; abundance: -; j_gene: TRBJ1-2; CDR3aa: CAISGGQGDGYTF; CDR3nt: TGTGCCATCAGTGGGGGACAGGGGGATGGCTACACCTTC
v_gene: TRBV28; d_gene: -; abundance: -; j_gene: TRBJ1-5; CDR3aa: CASRLAVYSNQPQHF; CDR3nt: TGTGCCAGCAGGCTGGCGGTTTATAGCAATCAGCCCCAGCATTTT
v_gene: TRBV3-1/TRBV3-2; d_gene: -; abundance: -; j_gene: TRBJ2-7; CDR3aa: CASSQVREPYEQYF; CDR3nt: TGTGCCAGCAGCCAAGTTCGAGAGCCCTACGAGCAGTACTTC
v_gene: TRBV4-3; d_gene: TRBD1; abundance: -; j_gene: TRBJ2-5; CDR3aa: CASSQMTGPGETQYF; CDR3nt: TGCGCCAGCAGCCAGATGACAGGGCCTGGAGAGACCCAGTACTTC
v_gene: TRBV4-3; d_gene: TRBD2; abundance: -; j_gene: TRBJ2-1; CDR3aa: CASSLGLLNEQFF; CDR3nt: TGCGCCAGCAGCTTGGGACTACTCAATGAGCAGTTCTTC
v_gene: TRBV6-5; d_gene: TRBD1; abundance: -; j_gene: TRBJ2-7; CDR3aa: CASTGTGGTVYEQYF; CDR3nt: TGTGCCAGCACCGGGACAGGGGGCACCGTCTACGAGCAGTACTTC
v_gene: TRBV7-2; d_gene: TRBD1; abundance: -; j_gene: TRBJ1-3; CDR3aa: CASSLGDRVQNTIYF; CDR3nt: TGTGCCAGCAGCTTAGGTGACAGGGTCCAAAACACCATATATTTT
v_gene: TRBV3-1/TRBV3-2; d_gene: -; abundance: -; j_gene: TRBJ2-7; CDR3aa: CASSLRTGQPYEQYF; CDR3nt: TGTGCCAGCAGTCTTAGGACGGGACAACCCTACGAGCAGTACTTC
v_gene: TRBV24-1; d_gene: -; abundance: -; j_gene: TRBJ2-2; CDR3aa: CATSDARAGAGELFF; CDR3nt: TGTGCCACCAGTGACGCCAGGGCAGGGGCCGGGGAGCTGTTTTTT